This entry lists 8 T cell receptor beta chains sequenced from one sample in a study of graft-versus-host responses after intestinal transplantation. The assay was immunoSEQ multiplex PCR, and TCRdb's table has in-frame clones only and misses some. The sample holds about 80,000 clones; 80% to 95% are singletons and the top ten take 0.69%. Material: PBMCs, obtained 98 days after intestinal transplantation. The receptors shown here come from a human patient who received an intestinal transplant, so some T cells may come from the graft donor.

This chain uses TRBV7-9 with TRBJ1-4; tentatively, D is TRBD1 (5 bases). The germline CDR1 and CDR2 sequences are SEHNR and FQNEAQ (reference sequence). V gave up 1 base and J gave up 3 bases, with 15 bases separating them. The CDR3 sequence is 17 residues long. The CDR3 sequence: CASSLDPLGPSNEKLFF. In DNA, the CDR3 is TGTGCCAGCAGCTTAGATCCCCTGGGACCCTCTAATGAAAAACTGTTTTTT.

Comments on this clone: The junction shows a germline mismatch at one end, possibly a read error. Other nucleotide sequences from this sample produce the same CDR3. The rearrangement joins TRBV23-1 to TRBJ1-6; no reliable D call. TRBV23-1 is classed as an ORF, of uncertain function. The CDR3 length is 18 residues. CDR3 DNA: TGCGCCAGCAGCCAATGGGGAGGTCGACAAAACGATAGATCACCCCTCCACTTT. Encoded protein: CASSQWGGRQNDRSPLHF.

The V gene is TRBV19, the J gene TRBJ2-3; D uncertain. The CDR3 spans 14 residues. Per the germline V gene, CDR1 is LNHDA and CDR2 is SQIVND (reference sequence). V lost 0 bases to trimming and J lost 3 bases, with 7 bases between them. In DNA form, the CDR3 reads TGTGCCAGTAGTATAGATCCGCCTACAGATACGCAGTATTTT. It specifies CASSIDPPTDTQYF.

The DNA of the CDR3 is TGTGCCAGCAGCTTAGGATCCCCTGGCACAGATACGCAGTATTTT. Translated: CASSLGSPGTDTQYF. This chain links TRBV11-2 with TRBJ2-3; no reliable D call. The germline V and J ends were trimmed by 1 base and 1 base, with 9 bases remaining between them. There are 15 residues in the CDR3. Germline V CDR1 and CDR2: SGHAT, FQNNGV.

CDR3 sequence reads: CASSLAERYNEQFF. The CDR3 bases are TGTGCCAGCAGCTTAGCAGAGAGATACAATGAGCAGTTCTTC. V and J are TRBV7-9 and TRBJ2-1, with D uncertain. The germline V gene encodes CDR1 SEHNR and CDR2 FQNEAQ (reference sequence). The germline V and J ends were trimmed by 0 bases and 4 bases, with 7 bases remaining between them. This CDR3 contains 14 residues.

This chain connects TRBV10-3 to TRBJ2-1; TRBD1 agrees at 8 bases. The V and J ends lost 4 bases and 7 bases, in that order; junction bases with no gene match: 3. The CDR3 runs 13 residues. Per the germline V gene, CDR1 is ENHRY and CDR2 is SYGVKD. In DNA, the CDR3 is TGTGCCATCAGTGGCCAGGGGGCGAATGAGCAGTTCTTC. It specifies CAISGQGANEQFF.

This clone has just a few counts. For the CDR3, the DNA is TGCGCCAGCAGTGAGCCCAGGGATATGAACACTGAAGCTTTCTTT. The encoded protein is CASSEPRDMNTEAFF. The chain links TRBV10-2 to TRBJ1-1, with TRBD1 as a possible D gene (5 bases). The CDR3 consists of 15 residues. The V and J ends lost 2 bases and 0 bases respectively, with 10 bases between them. Germline V gene lookup returns CDR1 WSHSY and CDR2 SAAADI.

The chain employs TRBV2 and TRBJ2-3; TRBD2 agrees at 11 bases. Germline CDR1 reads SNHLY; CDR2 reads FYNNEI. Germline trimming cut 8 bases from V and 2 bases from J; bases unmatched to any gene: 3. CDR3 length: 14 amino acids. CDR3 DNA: TGTGCCAGCCTAGCGGGGGGATCCACAGATACGCAGTATTTT. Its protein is CASLAGGSTDTQYF.